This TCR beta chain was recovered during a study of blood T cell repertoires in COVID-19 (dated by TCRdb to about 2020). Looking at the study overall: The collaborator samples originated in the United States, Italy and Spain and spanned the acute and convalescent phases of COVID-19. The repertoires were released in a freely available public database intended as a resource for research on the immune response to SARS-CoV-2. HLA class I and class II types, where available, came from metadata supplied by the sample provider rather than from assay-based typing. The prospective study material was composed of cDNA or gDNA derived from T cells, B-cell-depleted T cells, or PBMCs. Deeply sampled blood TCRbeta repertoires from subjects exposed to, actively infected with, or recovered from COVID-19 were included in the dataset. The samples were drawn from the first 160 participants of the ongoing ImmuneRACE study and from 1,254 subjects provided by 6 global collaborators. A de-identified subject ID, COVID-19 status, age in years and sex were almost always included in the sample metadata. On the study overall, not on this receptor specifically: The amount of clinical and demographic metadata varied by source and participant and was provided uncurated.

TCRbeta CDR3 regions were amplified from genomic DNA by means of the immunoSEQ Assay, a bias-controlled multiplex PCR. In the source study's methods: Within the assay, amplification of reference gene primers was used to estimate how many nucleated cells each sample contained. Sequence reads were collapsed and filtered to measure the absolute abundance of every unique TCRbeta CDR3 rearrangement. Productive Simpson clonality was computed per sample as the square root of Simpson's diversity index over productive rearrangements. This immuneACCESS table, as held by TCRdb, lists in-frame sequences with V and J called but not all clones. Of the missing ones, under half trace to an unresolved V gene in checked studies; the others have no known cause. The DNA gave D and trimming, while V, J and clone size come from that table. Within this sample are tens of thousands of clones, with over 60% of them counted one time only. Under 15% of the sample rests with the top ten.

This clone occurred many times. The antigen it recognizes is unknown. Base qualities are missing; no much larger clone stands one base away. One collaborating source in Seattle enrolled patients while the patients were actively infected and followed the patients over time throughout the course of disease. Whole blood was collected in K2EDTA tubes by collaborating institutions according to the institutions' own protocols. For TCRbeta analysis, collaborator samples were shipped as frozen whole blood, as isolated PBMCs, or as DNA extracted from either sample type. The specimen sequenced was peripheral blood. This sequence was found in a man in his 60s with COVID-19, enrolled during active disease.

The CDR3 region reads CASSTPGLAVPNEQFF. The sequenced DNA is TGTGCCAGCAGTACACCGGGACTAGCGGTCCCCAATGAGCAGTTCTTC. This chain joins TRBV6-2 or TRBV6-3 to TRBJ2-1, with 11 central nucleotides matching TRBD2. Trimming accounts for 5 bases at V and 6 bases at J, while the number of junction bases matched to no gene is 9. The germline V gene sets CDR1 to MNHEY and CDR2 to SVGEGT. From the cysteine through the phenylalanine, the CDR3 covers 16 amino acids. CDR3 DNA is the only sequence kept; it has 48 bases, read in frame from the first base.